The clone carrying this TCR beta chain appeared once. The antigen remains unidentified. These data originate in a study of T cell responses to AZD1222 COVID-19 vaccine. Study observations and caveats: Clonal diversity may have been underestimated in mostly white British donors. The breadth and depth of Spike-specific TCRs increased once two AZD1222 doses had been given. CD4 TCRs covered the whole spike, strongest at regions 160-218 and 743-854.

Clones were read by immunoSEQ multiplex PCR, and TCRdb kept only the in-frame ones, dropping some. The table includes 120,000 to 150,000 clones, around 88% detected once. Germline lookup yields CDR1 SEHNR and CDR2 FQNEAQ (reference sequence). The CDR3 has 12 residues. The J segment lost 3 bases and the V segment lost 8 bases, leaving 4 bases of the junction unmatched. The TCR originated in an adult in good health. The source material was peripheral blood, sampled on day 0 of AZD1222 vaccination. This sequence joins TRBV7-9 and TRBJ2-7; TRBD1 aligns across 7 bases. CDR3 region: CASRDSFYEQYF. As DNA, the CDR3 is TGTGCCAGCCGGGACAGTTTCTACGAGCAGTACTTC.